This TCR beta chain was sequenced in a study of OX40 agonist ivuxolimab in advanced cancers. Whole-study context: The eligibility criteria allowed prior anti-PD-1, anti-PD-L1 or anti-CTLA-4 therapy, and 40% had some. Partial responses occurred in Three dose-escalation patients, one with hepatocellular carcinoma and two with cutaneous melanoma. Overall study results and limits: Low normalized T-cell clonal expansion was also seen in some nonresponders.

Using immunoSEQ multiplex PCR, the repertoire was profiled, and TCRdb retains in-frame clones only, with some absent. The table records about 88,000 clones, 85% of them present only once. On this clone: Its antigen is unidentified. At one end, the junction sequence differs from germline, possibly due to a read error.

Exclusion applied to patients with autoimmune disease history or systemic immunosuppression. The TCR originated in an adult with an advanced solid tumor such as melanoma, head and neck, liver or kidney cancer. The sequencing here drew on CD4+ or CD8+ T cells sorted from blood, taken in a trial of the OX40 agonist ivuxolimab.

The CDR3 coding sequence is TGTGCCAGCAGTTTAGCGGGACGCGTAGATACGCAGTATTTT. Protein: CASSLAGRVDTQYF. This sequence joins TRBV7-9 and TRBJ2-3; TRBD2 agrees at 8 bases. The CDR3 consists of 14 residues. Per germline, CDR1 SEHNR and CDR2 FQNEAQ (reference sequence).